Presented here are 31 T cell receptor beta chains from one specimen sequenced in a study of blood T cell repertoires in COVID-19. Assay: immunoSEQ multiplex PCR; the TCRdb copy retains only in-frame clones and omits some. The sample has about 140,000 clones, around 82% seen once. Sequenced material: peripheral blood. The receptors were gathered from a human donor in a cohort sampled during active COVID-19.

The rearrangement uses TRBV28 and TRBJ1-1; 10 nucleotides match TRBD1. The CDR3 runs 16 residues. Losses at the gene ends were 2 bases for V and 4 bases for J; bases not matched to a gene: 7. Germline values: CDR1 MDHEN, CDR2 SYDVKM. Written as DNA, the CDR3 is TGTGCCAGCAGTTTACCGACAGGGGGCGTGGGCACTGAAGCTTTCTTT. Its translation is CASSLPTGGVGTEAFF.

The chain uses TRBV5-1 and TRBJ1-5; 7 bases line up with TRBD1. The trim removed 4 bases at V and 1 base at J, leaving 2 bases unmatched. The CDR3 sequence is 14 residues long. CDR1 and CDR2 (germline): SGHRS, YFSETQ. The CDR3 loop is CASSPTGSNQPQHF. The CDR3 DNA reads as TGCGCCAGCAGCCCGACAGGGAGCAATCAGCCCCAGCATTTT.

V usage is TRBV12-3 or TRBV12-4 and J usage is TRBJ1-5, with a tentative D call TRBD1 (6 bases). Trimming took off 2 bases at V and 14 bases at J, with 13 bases between the two ends. This CDR3 is built from 12 residues. The CDR3 nucleotides are TGTGCCAGCAGTTTACGGGGCAGGGGTGAGCATTTT. Its translation: CASSLRGRGEHF.

V and J are TRBV12-3 or TRBV12-4 and TRBJ2-5; 7 bases fit TRBD1. With 5 bases clipped from V and 4 bases from J, the junction kept 4 bases outside the gene matches. There are 13 residues in the CDR3. For the CDR3, the DNA is TGTGCCAGCAGTCGACAGGGAAGAGAGACCCAGTACTTC. Protein product: CASSRQGRETQYF.

The rearrangement joins TRBV12-5 to TRBJ1-5; D remains unclear. The V and J ends lost 5 bases and 3 bases respectively, with 2 bases between them. This CDR3 has 11 amino acids. CDR1 is LGHNT and CDR2 is FRNRAP in the germline V gene. CDR3 in amino acids: CASGLNQPQHF. In nucleotides, the CDR3 is TGTGCTAGTGGTCTCAATCAGCCCCAGCATTTT.

The CDR3 protein is CASSGEGLAGGLGRDTGELFF. CDR3 nucleotides: TGTGCCAGCAGCGGAGAAGGACTAGCGGGGGGGCTAGGAAGAGACACCGGGGAGCTGTTTTTT. The chain links TRBV9 to TRBJ2-2; the match to TRBD2 covers 15 bases. Trimming at V came to 3 bases and at J to 3 bases, leaving 15 bases not matched to a gene. The CDR3 length is 21 residues. Germline loops: CDR1 SGDLS, CDR2 YYNGEE. Full variable domain (rest looked up from reference TRBV9 and TRBJ2-2): DSGVTQTPKHLITATGQRVTLRCSPRSGDLSVYWYQQSLDQGLQFLIQYYNGEERAKGNILERFSAQQFPDLHSELNLSSLELGDSALYFCASSGEGLAGGLGRDTGELFFGEGSRLTVL.

The chain has TRBV11-2 and TRBJ1-2; unclear D gene. The germline gives CDR1 SGHAT, CDR2 FQNNGV. V dropped 5 bases and J dropped 1 base, with 8 bases sitting between them. This CDR3 is built from 13 residues. Here the CDR3 DNA reads TGTGCCAGCAGCCCTCGTATTAACTATGGCTACACCTTC. This sequence encodes CASSPRINYGYTF.

The chain couples TRBV28 to TRBJ2-5; 10 bases align to TRBD1. J lost 0 bases, V lost 6 bases, and 13 bases had no gene match. CDR1 and CDR2 (germline): MDHEN, SYDVKM. The CDR3 has 18 amino acids. As DNA, the CDR3 is TGTGCCAGCAGACCGGGACAGGGGAAGGGAAGTTACCAAGAGACCCAGTACTTC. This encodes CASRPGQGKGSYQETQYF. Variable domain in full (rest from reference TRBV28 and TRBJ2-5): DVKVTQSSRYLVKRTGEKVFLECVQDMDHENMFWYRQDPGLGLRLIYFSYDVKMKEKGDIPEGYSVSREKKERFSLILESASTNQTSMYLCASRPGQGKGSYQETQYFGPGTRLLVL.

The chain links TRBV11-2 to TRBJ1-1; D gene uncertain. V lost 3 bases and J lost 6, with 11 bases in between. Germline CDR1 reads SGHAT; CDR2 reads FQNNGV. The CDR3 has 13 residues. For the CDR3, the DNA is TGTGCCAGCAGCTTCAGTCTGTCCCCTGAAGCTTTCTTT. Translation gives CASSFSLSPEAFF.

This clone has more than one count but fewer than ten. The chain joins TRBV3-1 (or the pseudogene TRBV3-2) to TRBJ2-2; weak D call: TRBD1 (6 bases). The CDR3 sequence is 15 residues long. The germline gives CDR1 LGHDT, CDR2 YNNKEL (reference sequence). Trimming left V 1 base short and J 7 bases short, with 13 bases between. The CDR3 DNA sequence: TGTGCCAGCAGCCAAGCCGGGACATTCGGCGGGGAGCTGTTTTTT. It encodes CASSQAGTFGGELFF.

The V and J genes are TRBV12-3 or TRBV12-4 and TRBJ2-1; 7 nucleotides match TRBD2. The CDR3 extends over 12 amino acids. V was clipped by 1 base and J by 15 bases; unmatched bases: 6. Here the CDR3 reads CASSLVRGVRFF. The CDR3 DNA follows: TGTGCCAGCAGTTTAGTCCGGGGGGTAAGGTTCTTC.

The rearrangement joins TRBV28 to TRBJ1-6, with D possibly being TRBD1 (6 bases). V lost 7 bases to trimming and J lost 4 bases, with 20 bases between them. The CDR3 is 17 residues long. Germline loops: CDR1 MDHEN, CDR2 SYDVKM. CDR3 bases: TGTGCCAGCATAAGCAGGGGACACGTCTTTTATAATTCACCCCTCCACTTT. Its protein product is CASISRGHVFYNSPLHF.

Here the CDR3 DNA reads TGCGCCAGCAGCTCCGATTGGGGGCGGGTCGAGCAGTACTTC. The encoded protein is CASSSDWGRVEQYF. V gene TRBV5-1 combines with J gene TRBJ2-7; TRBD1 is a possible D gene (6 bases). Between the trimmed V and J ends, which lost 3 bases and 6 bases, there was a span of 16 bases. CDR1 and CDR2 (germline): SGHRS, YFSETQ. The CDR3 has 14 amino acids.

This sequence joins TRBV9 and TRBJ2-1; 8 bases agree with TRBD2. Germline V lookup: CDR1 SGDLS, CDR2 YYNGEE. There are 18 residues in the CDR3. Losses at the gene ends were 0 bases for V and 3 bases for J; bases not matched to a gene: 11. In DNA form, the CDR3 reads TGTGCCAGCAGCGTAGTTGGTGGTCGGGGGGGCCTCTACAATGAGCAGTTCTTC. This gives the protein CASSVVGGRGGLYNEQFF.

This chain links TRBV7-3 with TRBJ1-1; D is possibly TRBD1 (5 bases). V was clipped by 3 bases and J by 1 base, with 12 bases between them. Germline V gene sequence: CDR1 SGHTA, CDR2 FQGTGA. The CDR3 contains 15 residues. The CDR3 loop reads CASSLGPLKNTEAFF. CDR3 bases: TGTGCCAGCAGCTTGGGGCCGCTAAAGAACACTGAAGCTTTCTTT.

The chain uses TRBV19 and TRBJ2-1; TRBD2 aligns across 9 bases. CDR1 is LNHDA, CDR2 SQIVND, per germline (reference sequence). J lost 11 bases, V lost 4 bases, and 15 bases had no gene match. The CDR3 covers 16 residues. CDR3 sequence: CASSTSSGASTMKQFF. For the CDR3, the DNA is TGTGCCAGTAGTACCTCTAGCGGGGCGTCTACAATGAAGCAGTTCTTC.

This clone was observed a handful of times. The CDR3 DNA reads TGTGCCAGCACCTTTTTAAACGGGGGGTACAATGAGCAGTTCTTC. This translates into CASTFLNGGYNEQFF. This chain uses TRBV2 with TRBJ2-1; 7 bases match TRBD2. Losses at the gene ends were 7 bases for V and 4 bases for J; bases not matched to a gene: 10. This CDR3 is built from 15 residues. The V gene's germline CDR1 is SNHLY and CDR2 FYNNEI.

The rearrangement links TRBV7-8 to TRBJ1-2; tentative D call: TRBD1 (5 bases). The germline CDR1 and CDR2 sequences are SGHVS and FQNEAQ. V was trimmed by 2 bases and J by 6 bases, leaving 7 bases between them. CDR3 length: 12 amino acids. This CDR3 reads CASSLKGDGYTF. DNA for the CDR3: TGTGCCAGCAGCTTAAAAGGGGATGGCTACACCTTC.

The V and J genes are TRBV25-1 and TRBJ1-2; TRBD1 is a possible D gene (6 bases). The CDR3 loop spans 18 amino acids. Trimming removed 5 bases at V and 2 bases at J, with 24 bases between. Germline V gives CDR1 MGHDK, CDR2 SYGVNS. The CDR3 sequence is CASSQFSSTGGSNYGYTF. The CDR3 DNA sequence: TGTGCCAGCAGTCAGTTCTCCTCGACAGGAGGATCGAACTATGGCTACACCTTC.

This clone was counted a single time. The chain carries TRBV27 and TRBJ2-6, with D possibly being TRBD1 (6 bases). Trimming left V 3 bases short and J 3 bases short, with 9 bases between. The CDR3 is 15 residues long. Germline V CDR1 and CDR2: MNHEY, SMNVEV (reference sequence). CDR3 region: CASSLRGSGANVLTF. The CDR3 coding sequence is TGTGCCAGCAGTTTGAGGGGGAGTGGGGCCAACGTCCTGACTTTC.

The genes are TRBV3-1 (or the pseudogene TRBV3-2) and TRBJ2-7; 8 positions agree with TRBD2. The CDR3 totals 13 residues. Germline values: CDR1 LGHDT, CDR2 YNNKEL (reference sequence). The V segment lost 3 bases and the J segment 5 bases; nucleotides outside the gene matches: 3. Here the CDR3 reads CASSHTSGHEQYF. The DNA for the CDR3 is TGTGCCAGCAGCCACACTAGCGGCCACGAGCAGTACTTC.

The chain employs TRBV7-3 and TRBJ2-1; 8 bases align to TRBD1. The CDR3 is 13 amino acids. Per the germline V gene, CDR1 is SGHTA and CDR2 is FQGTGA. The V segment lost 5 bases and the J segment 8 bases; nucleotides outside the gene matches: 5. The CDR3 here is CASSGGTGHEQFF. The CDR3 DNA is TGTGCCAGCAGCGGGGGGACAGGCCATGAGCAGTTCTTC.

The chain employs TRBV12-3 or TRBV12-4 and TRBJ2-7, with D possibly matching TRBD2 (6 bases). Trimming took off 8 bases at V and 3 bases at J, with 14 bases between the two ends. The CDR3 is made up of 13 amino acids. CDR3 sequence (DNA): TGTGCCAGCTGTTGGGGGGACCACTACGAGCAGTACTTC. Its protein is CASCWGDHYEQYF.

The V gene is TRBV11-2, the J gene TRBJ2-3; D is unresolved. Trimming stripped 0 bases from V and 6 bases from J, with 13 bases between. This CDR3 has 15 amino acids. From germline, CDR1 is SGHAT and CDR2 FQNNGV. The CDR3 DNA sequence: TGTGCCAGCAGCTTAGATCGGAGCAGTGAGGATACGCAGTATTTT. It yields the protein CASSLDRSSEDTQYF.

V gene TRBV19 combines with J gene TRBJ1-1; D may be TRBD1 (6 bases). Trimming cost V 8 bases and J 6 bases, with 16 bases left between them. This CDR3 contains 13 residues. The germline CDR1 and CDR2 sequences are LNHDA and SQIVND (reference sequence). The CDR3 protein is CASLRGGFSEAFF. Written as DNA, the CDR3 is TGTGCCAGTCTAAGGGGGGGTTTCTCTGAAGCTTTCTTT.

The gene calls are TRBV6-5 and TRBJ1-3; D is unresolved. Germline CDR1 MNHEY, CDR2 SVGAGI. V lost 4 bases, J lost 3 bases, and 13 bases lay in between. The CDR3 totals 15 residues. Here the CDR3 reads CASSSFGMVGNTIYF. The CDR3 nucleotides read TGTGCCAGCAGTTCCTTCGGGATGGTTGGAAACACCATATATTTT.

V usage is TRBV5-8 and J usage is TRBJ1-5, with 7 positions matching TRBD1. V shed 0 bases, J shed 5 bases, and the junction held 5 bases outside the gene matches. The CDR3 has 15 residues. Germline loops: CDR1 SGHTS, CDR2 YDEGEE. The CDR3 loop is CASSLVTGTDQPQHF. DNA for the CDR3: TGTGCCAGCAGCTTGGTGACAGGGACGGATCAGCCCCAGCATTTT.

The chain recombines TRBV9 with TRBJ2-7; the D gene is possibly TRBD2 (5 bases). Germline CDR1 SGDLS, CDR2 YYNGEE. V was pared by 4 bases and J by 3 bases, with 17 bases between. This CDR3 spans 15 amino acids. CDR3 residues: CASSPRSGPGYEQYF. The CDR3 DNA reads as TGTGCCAGCAGCCCCCGGAGCGGTCCCGGCTACGAGCAGTACTTC.

This chain links TRBV3-1 (or the pseudogene TRBV3-2) with TRBJ2-1; 10 bases match TRBD2. Germline lookup yields CDR1 LGHDT and CDR2 YNNKEL (reference sequence). V shed 5 bases, J shed 3 bases, and the junction held 7 bases outside the gene matches. There are 16 residues in the CDR3. DNA of the CDR3: TGTGCCAGCAGCTCCTTAGCGGGGGGCGTCTACAATGAGCAGTTCTTC. Protein sequence: CASSSLAGGVYNEQFF.

A remark on this clone: Additional DNA sequences in this sample encode the identical CDR3. The chain combines TRBV5-1 with TRBJ2-2, with a weak D call TRBD2 (6 bases). The germline CDR1 and CDR2 sequences are SGHRS and YFSETQ. V gave up 3 bases and J gave up 5 bases, with 14 bases separating them. The CDR3 sequence is 15 residues long. DNA of the CDR3: TGCGCCAGCAGCTCCGCTGGGGGGTTAACCGGGGAGCTGTTTTTT. This gives the protein CASSSAGGLTGELFF.

This clone was counted between two and nine times. In DNA form, the CDR3 reads TGTGCCAGTAGCTCAACAGGGGAGTGGGACACTGAAGCTTTCTTT. This gives the protein CASSSTGEWDTEAFF. The genes are TRBV19 and TRBJ1-1; 7 bases agree with TRBD1. The J segment lost 3 bases and the V segment lost 6 bases, leaving 10 bases of the junction unmatched. Germline values: CDR1 LNHDA, CDR2 SQIVND (reference sequence). The CDR3 is 15 amino acids.